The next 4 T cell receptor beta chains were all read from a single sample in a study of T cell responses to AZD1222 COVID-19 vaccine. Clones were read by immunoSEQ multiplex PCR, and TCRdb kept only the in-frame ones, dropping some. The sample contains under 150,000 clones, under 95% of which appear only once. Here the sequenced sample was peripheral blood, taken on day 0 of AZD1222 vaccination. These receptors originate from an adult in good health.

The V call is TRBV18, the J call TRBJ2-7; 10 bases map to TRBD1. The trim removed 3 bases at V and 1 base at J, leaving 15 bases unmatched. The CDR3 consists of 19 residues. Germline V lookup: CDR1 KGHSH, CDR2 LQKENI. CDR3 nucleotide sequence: TGTGCCAGCTCACCTTTTAGGACAGGGGGTCCTAGATCGTCCTACGAGCAGTACTTC. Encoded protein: CASSPFRTGGPRSSYEQYF.

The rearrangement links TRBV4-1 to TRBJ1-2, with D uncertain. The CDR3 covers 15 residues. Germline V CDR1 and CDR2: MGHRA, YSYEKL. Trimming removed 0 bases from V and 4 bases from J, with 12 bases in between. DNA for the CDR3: TGCGCCAGCAGCCAAGAAGCTCGGGCGGCCTATGGCTACACCTTC. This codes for CASSQEARAAYGYTF.

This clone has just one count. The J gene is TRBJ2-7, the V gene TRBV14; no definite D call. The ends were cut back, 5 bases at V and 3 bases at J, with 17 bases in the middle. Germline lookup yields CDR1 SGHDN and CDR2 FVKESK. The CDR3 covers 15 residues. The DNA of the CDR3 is TGTGCCAGCAGCGTCACTCCAAATCCCAACTACGAGCAGTACTTC. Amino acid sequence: CASSVTPNPNYEQYF.

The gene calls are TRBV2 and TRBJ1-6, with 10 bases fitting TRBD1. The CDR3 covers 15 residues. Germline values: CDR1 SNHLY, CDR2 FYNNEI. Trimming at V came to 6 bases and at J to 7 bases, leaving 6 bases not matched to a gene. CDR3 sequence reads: CASRDRGAQNSPLHF. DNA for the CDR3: TGTGCCAGCAGGGACAGGGGGGCGCAGAATTCACCCCTCCACTTT.